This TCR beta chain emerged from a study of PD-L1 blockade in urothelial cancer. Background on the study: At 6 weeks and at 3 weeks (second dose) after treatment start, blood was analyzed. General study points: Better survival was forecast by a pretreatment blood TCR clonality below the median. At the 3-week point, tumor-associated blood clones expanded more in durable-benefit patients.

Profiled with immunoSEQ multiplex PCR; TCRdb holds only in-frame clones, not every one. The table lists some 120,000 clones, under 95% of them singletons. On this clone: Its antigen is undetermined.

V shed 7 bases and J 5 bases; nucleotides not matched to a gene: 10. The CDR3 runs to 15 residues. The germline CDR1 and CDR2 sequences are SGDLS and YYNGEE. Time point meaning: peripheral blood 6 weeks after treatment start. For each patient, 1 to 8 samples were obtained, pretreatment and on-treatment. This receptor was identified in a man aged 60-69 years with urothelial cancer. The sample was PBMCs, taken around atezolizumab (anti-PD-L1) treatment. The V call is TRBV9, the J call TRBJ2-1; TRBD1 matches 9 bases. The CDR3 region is CASSKGGQGDNEQFF. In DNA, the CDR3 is TGTGCCAGCTCCAAGGGGGGACAGGGCGACAATGAGCAGTTCTTC.